These 9 T cell receptor beta chains share one sample of origin, sequenced in a study of shared clonotypes between healthy human individuals (dated by TCRdb to 2020 to 2022). Libraries were prepared through the immunoSEQ multiplex PCR assay. TCRdb obtained this table from immuneACCESS and retained in-frame rearrangements with V and J assigned. These tables miss some clones; where compared with another copy, unresolved V genes account for less than half of the shortfall, and the remainder is unexplained. In this sample the table shows about 1.1 million clones, 70% to 80% of which occur a single time. The top ten clonotypes cover 0.5% to 0.65% of the sample. What was sequenced was memory CD4+ T cells from PBMCs. What the cell subset or site label conveys for this sample: CD45RA-negative fraction. The source of these receptors is a man between 18 and 35 years old in good health. Some clones in this sample may be carry-over from other donors' samples.

The gene calls are TRBV25-1 and TRBJ1-5; the D is unclear. The germline V gene has CDR1 MGHDK and CDR2 SYGVNS. The V gene lost 3 bases and the J gene lost 5 bases, with 8 bases spanning the gap. The CDR3 totals 13 residues. The chain's CDR3 is CASSDLPHQPQHF. The CDR3 nucleotides are TGTGCCAGCAGTGACCTTCCACATCAGCCCCAGCATTTT.

J is TRBJ2-2 and V is TRBV28, with D possibly being TRBD1 (6 bases). Between the trimmed V and J ends, which lost 6 bases and 4 bases, there was a span of 15 bases. Germline CDR1 MDHEN, CDR2 SYDVKM. CDR3 length equals 15 residues. The CDR3 DNA sequence: TGTGCCAGCAGAACCGGACAGAGCTTCACCGGGGAGCTGTTTTTT. Translating gives CASRTGQSFTGELFF.

CDR3 sequence reads: CASSLAAGANTGELFF. The CDR3 DNA is TGTGCCAGCAGCTTAGCGGCGGGAGCGAACACCGGGGAGCTGTTTTTT. This chain joins TRBV7-8 and TRBJ2-2; 7 nucleotides align to TRBD2. This CDR3 is built from 16 residues. The V segment lost 0 bases and the J segment 0 bases; nucleotides outside the gene matches: 1. CDR1 SGHVS and CDR2 FQNEAQ come from the germline V gene.

Comments on this clone: Different DNA sequences within this sample yield the same CDR3. This sequence joins TRBV28 and TRBJ2-3; unclear D gene. Germline CDR1 reads MDHEN; CDR2 reads SYDVKM. V dropped 4 bases and J dropped 0 bases, with 2 bases sitting between them. This CDR3 has 12 amino acids. CDR3 protein: CASSYSTDTQYF. The CDR3 DNA follows: TGTGCCAGCAGTTACAGCACAGATACGCAGTATTTT.

This rearrangement joins TRBV4-1 to TRBJ1-4; D may be TRBD1 (6 bases). The germline CDR1 and CDR2 sequences are MGHRA and YSYEKL. The CDR3 totals 16 residues. The V end lost 0 bases, the J end lost 8 bases, and 16 bases lay between the germline ends. The CDR3 protein is CASSQETVGAGEKLFF. Written as DNA, the CDR3 is TGCGCCAGCAGCCAAGAAACCGTGGGGGCGGGAGAAAAACTGTTTTTT.

This clone was seen just once. With a much larger clone just one base away, this may be a read error. V and J are TRBV29-1 and TRBJ2-1; TRBD1 is a possible D gene (6 bases). V lost 4 bases, J lost 8 bases, and 21 bases lay in between. The CDR3 spans 15 residues. Germline V lookup: CDR1 SQVTM, CDR2 ANQGSEA. This chain's CDR3 is CSVGEPFSQGYEQFF. The CDR3 DNA sequence: TGCAGCGTTGGCGAACCTTTTTCGCAGGGGTATGAGCAGTTCTTC.

The chain links TRBV11-2 to TRBJ1-5; a possible D gene is TRBD1 (5 bases). Looked up from germline, CDR1 is SGHAT and CDR2 is FQNNGV. The germline V and J ends were trimmed by 3 bases and 5 bases, with 11 bases remaining between them. This CDR3 has 14 amino acids. CDR3 region: CASSLGGAYQPQHF. As DNA, the CDR3 is TGTGCCAGCAGCTTGGGTGGGGCGTATCAGCCCCAGCATTTT.

The chain uses TRBV7-2 and TRBJ1-5; D is unresolved. Germline lookup yields CDR1 SGHTA and CDR2 FQGNSA. The CDR3 is 16 residues long. V lost 0 bases, J lost 0 bases, and 9 bases lay in between. In DNA, the CDR3 is TGTGCCAGCAGCTTAGCCGGATTTTATAGCAATCAGCCCCAGCATTTT. Protein product: CASSLAGFYSNQPQHF.

This chain connects TRBV5-1 to TRBJ1-2, with D unclear. This CDR3 contains 14 residues. V was trimmed by 0 bases and J by 6 bases, leaving 12 bases between them. In germline, CDR1 is SGHRS, CDR2 YFSETQ. The CDR3, as DNA: TGCGCCAGCAGCTTGGCAAGTAGGCGCCATGGCTACACCTTC. It is translated as CASSLASRRHGYTF.